The rows below give T cell receptor beta chains drawn from one sample of a study of blood T cell repertoires in COVID-19. Generated by immunoSEQ multiplex PCR, the TCRdb table keeps only in-frame clones and is missing some. Altogether 150,000 or so clones are present, around four fifths being singletons, with the ten largest covering roughly 8%. The specimen sequenced was PBMCs or T cells enriched from blood (not recorded which). The receptors were sampled from a woman in her 50s who had recovered from COVID-19. Each CDR3 is given with its conserved first and last residue. The D gene is left open where the match is weak. Clone size is shown for a subset of rows, as once, few, many or a class of expanded clone.

V: TRBV4-1
D: TRBD2
size: few
J: TRBJ2-1
CDR3: CASSQSRLAGYTEQFF
DNA: TGCGCCAGCAGCCAAAGCCGACTAGCGGGATATACTGAGCAGTTCTTC

V: TRBV12-5
D: NA
size: NA
J: TRBJ1-2
CDR3: CASGLDTRAGYTF
DNA: TGTGCTAGTGGTTTGGATACGAGGGCCGGCTACACCTTC

V: TRBV4-2
D: NA
size: once
J: TRBJ2-7
CDR3: CASSQAALQDQEQYF
DNA: TGTGCCAGCAGCCAAGCTGCCTTACAGGATCAGGAGCAGTACTTC

V: TRBV7-3
D: TRBD1
size: NA
J: TRBJ2-2
CDR3: CASSLRTGVNTGELFF
DNA: TGTGCCAGCAGCTTAAGGACAGGGGTAAACACCGGGGAGCTGTTTTTT

V: TRBV28
D: TRBD1
size: once
J: TRBJ1-2
CDR3: CASHDRVDYTF
DNA: TGTGCCAGCCACGACAGGGTTGACTACACCTTC

V: TRBV15
D: NA
size: NA
J: TRBJ2-3
CDR3: CATSRDPGASTDTQYF
DNA: TGTGCCACCAGCAGAGATCCCGGAGCTAGCACAGATACGCAGTATTTT

V: TRBV29-1
D: TRBD2
size: NA
J: TRBJ2-3
CDR3: CSVEPPRGRGSTDTQYF
DNA: TGCAGCGTTGAACCCCCCAGAGGGAGGGGCAGCACAGATACGCAGTATTTT

V: TRBV28
D: NA
size: NA
J: TRBJ2-5
CDR3: CASSLSGAETQYF
DNA: TGTGCCAGCAGTTTATCGGGAGCGGAGACCCAGTACTTC

V: TRBV11-2
D: TRBD1
size: once
J: TRBJ1-1
CDR3: CASSPNRQGSTEAFF
DNA: TGTGCCAGCAGCCCGAATCGACAGGGGAGTACTGAAGCTTTCTTT

V: TRBV6-4
D: NA
size: NA
J: TRBJ2-1
CDR3: CASSDPWEGQALNEQFF
DNA: TGTGCCAGCAGTGACCCATGGGAGGGACAGGCCCTCAATGAGCAGTTCTTC

V: TRBV4-3
D: TRBD2
size: NA
J: TRBJ2-2
CDR3: CASSQKVATSVDTGELFF
DNA: TGCGCCAGCAGCCAGAAAGTCGCGACTAGCGTTGACACCGGGGAGCTGTTTTTT

V: TRBV5-1
D: NA
size: few
J: TRBJ1-4
CDR3: CASSLGPEGGYEKLFF
DNA: TGCGCCAGCAGCTTGGGACCGGAGGGCGGCTATGAAAAACTGTTTTTT

V: TRBV12-3/TRBV12-4
D: NA
size: once
J: TRBJ1-1
CDR3: CASRTGPGTEAFF
DNA: TGTGCCAGCAGGACAGGCCCGGGCACTGAAGCTTTCTTT

V: TRBV14
D: TRBD2
size: NA
J: TRBJ2-3
CDR3: CASSQGTSATDTQYF
DNA: TGTGCCAGCAGCCAAGGGACTAGCGCCACAGATACGCAGTATTTT

V: TRBV19
D: NA
size: NA
J: TRBJ1-5
CDR3: CASMSLQDSYNQPQHF
DNA: TGTGCCAGTATGTCCCTGCAGGACAGCTACAATCAGCCCCAGCATTTT

V: TRBV28
D: TRBD1
size: NA
J: TRBJ2-2
CDR3: CASTLGQANTGELFF
DNA: TGTGCCAGCACCTTGGGACAGGCCAACACCGGGGAGCTGTTTTTT

V: TRBV5-1
D: TRBD1
size: NA
J: TRBJ2-7
CDR3: CASSLIPGTGGYEQYF
DNA: TGCGCCAGCAGCCTAATCCCCGGGACAGGGGGCTACGAGCAGTACTTC

V: TRBV9
D: TRBD2
size: NA
J: TRBJ2-7
CDR3: CASSPREAYEQYF
DNA: TGTGCCAGCAGCCCCCGGGAGGCTTACGAGCAGTACTTC

V: TRBV7-9
D: TRBD1
size: NA
J: TRBJ1-1
CDR3: CASSPDRGGAFF
DNA: TGTGCCAGCAGCCCAGACAGGGGCGGCGCTTTCTTT

V: TRBV7-9
D: NA
size: NA
J: TRBJ2-3
CDR3: CASSLRSDSADTQYF
DNA: TGTGCCAGCAGCTTACGGTCTGACAGTGCAGATACGCAGTATTTT

V: TRBV28
D: TRBD1
size: many
J: TRBJ1-2
CDR3: CASSFQDRPYGYTF
DNA: TGTGCCAGCAGTTTTCAGGACAGGCCCTATGGCTACACCTTC

V: TRBV6-6
D: TRBD1
size: NA
J: TRBJ1-2
CDR3: CASGDRGDNYGYTF
DNA: TGTGCCAGCGGTGACAGGGGAGATAACTATGGCTACACCTTC

V: TRBV7-8
D: NA
size: NA
J: TRBJ2-2
CDR3: CASSSPSRGVGNTGELFF
DNA: TGTGCCAGCAGCTCGCCCTCCAGGGGGGTAGGGAACACCGGGGAGCTGTTTTTT

V: TRBV6-5
D: NA
size: NA
J: TRBJ1-5
CDR3: CASSYRGGGNQPQHF
DNA: TGTGCCAGCAGTTATAGAGGGGGGGGCAATCAGCCCCAGCATTTT

V: TRBV5-6
D: NA
size: NA
J: TRBJ2-7
CDR3: CASSLGREQYF
DNA: TGTGCCAGCAGCTTGGGCAGGGAGCAGTACTTC

V: TRBV6-2/TRBV6-3
D: TRBD2
size: few
J: TRBJ2-1
CDR3: CASSAGESYNEQFF
DNA: TGTGCCAGCAGCGCGGGGGAATCCTACAATGAGCAGTTCTTC

V: TRBV28
D: NA
size: NA
J: TRBJ1-3
CDR3: CASRTGSGNTIYF
DNA: TGTGCCAGCAGAACAGGGTCTGGAAACACCATATATTTT

V: TRBV3-1/TRBV3-2
D: TRBD1
size: few
J: TRBJ1-2
CDR3: CASSRKTGGANYGYTF
DNA: TGTGCCAGCAGCCGAAAAACAGGGGGCGCCAACTATGGCTACACCTTC

V: TRBV28
D: TRBD2
size: NA
J: TRBJ2-5
CDR3: CASSSWTSGRAGTQYF
DNA: TGTGCCAGCAGTTCCTGGACTAGCGGGAGGGCCGGGACCCAGTACTTC

V: TRBV10-3
D: TRBD1
size: once
J: TRBJ1-1
CDR3: CAINTGGQAAFF
DNA: TGTGCCATCAATACAGGGGGTCAGGCGGCTTTCTTT

V: TRBV11-2
D: TRBD2
size: NA
J: TRBJ2-2
CDR3: CASSRTSGGTGELFF
DNA: TGTGCCAGCAGCCGAACTAGCGGGGGGACCGGGGAGCTGTTTTTT

V: TRBV10-3
D: TRBD2
size: once
J: TRBJ2-3
CDR3: CAIRETSGRTDTQYF
DNA: TGTGCCATCAGAGAAACTAGCGGGAGGACAGATACGCAGTATTTT

V: TRBV9
D: TRBD1
size: NA
J: TRBJ1-2
CDR3: CASSVAAGGYGYTF
DNA: TGTGCCAGCAGCGTAGCGGCAGGGGGCTATGGCTACACCTTC

V: TRBV3-1/TRBV3-2
D: TRBD1
size: NA
J: TRBJ1-4
CDR3: CASSTRTGNEKLFF
DNA: TGTGCCAGCAGCACCCGGACAGGGAATGAAAAACTGTTTTTT

V: TRBV5-1
D: NA
size: NA
J: TRBJ2-5
CDR3: CASSPTKAGSQETQYF
DNA: TGCGCCAGCAGTCCGACCAAGGCGGGCTCACAAGAGACCCAGTACTTC

V: TRBV12-3/TRBV12-4
D: NA
size: once
J: TRBJ1-1
CDR3: CASSWGENTEAFF
DNA: TGTGCCAGCAGTTGGGGGGAGAACACTGAAGCTTTCTTT

V: TRBV5-6
D: TRBD2
size: many
J: TRBJ2-1
CDR3: CASSTSGGAIDNEQFF
DNA: TGTGCCAGCAGTACTAGCGGGGGGGCGATTGACAATGAGCAGTTCTTC

V: TRBV5-1
D: TRBD1
size: NA
J: TRBJ2-7
CDR3: CASSLRTGSDEQYF
DNA: TGCGCCAGCAGCCTGAGGACAGGTTCTGACGAGCAGTACTTC

V: TRBV5-1
D: NA
size: NA
J: TRBJ1-5
CDR3: CASSLDSNQPQHF
DNA: TGCGCCAGCAGCCTGGACTCCAATCAGCCCCAGCATTTT

V: TRBV4-2
D: NA
size: NA
J: TRBJ1-2
CDR3: CASSQDSRRGYTF
DNA: TGTGCCAGCAGCCAAGATTCAAGGAGGGGCTACACCTTC

V: TRBV6-2/TRBV6-3
D: TRBD1
size: NA
J: TRBJ1-5
CDR3: CASSYSRTGTPQHF
DNA: TGTGCCAGCAGTTACTCCAGGACAGGCACGCCCCAGCATTTT

V: TRBV7-9
D: NA
size: few
J: TRBJ1-1
CDR3: CASSLSTGNTEAFF
DNA: TGTGCCAGCAGCTTAAGTACAGGGAACACTGAAGCTTTCTTT

V: TRBV10-2
D: NA
size: NA
J: TRBJ2-2
CDR3: CASSALRDTGELFF
DNA: TGCGCCAGCAGTGCCCTCAGGGACACCGGGGAGCTGTTTTTT

V: TRBV5-1
D: TRBD1
size: once
J: TRBJ1-2
CDR3: CASSRGAGGEDGYTF
DNA: TGCGCCAGCAGCCGCGGGGCAGGGGGCGAAGACGGCTACACCTTC

V: TRBV7-9
D: NA
size: NA
J: TRBJ2-1
CDR3: CASSLFGGAREQFF
DNA: TGTGCCAGCAGCTTATTTGGAGGGGCTCGGGAGCAGTTCTTC

V: TRBV27
D: NA
size: NA
J: TRBJ1-1
CDR3: CASSLIVGRTEAFF
DNA: TGTGCCAGCAGTTTAATAGTAGGGAGGACTGAAGCTTTCTTT

V: TRBV6-1
D: TRBD1
size: NA
J: TRBJ1-3
CDR3: CASSETWTGQAGNTIYF
DNA: TGTGCCAGCAGTGAAACGTGGACAGGGCAGGCTGGAAACACCATATATTTT

V: TRBV29-1
D: NA
size: NA
J: TRBJ1-1
CDR3: CSGSGTPNTEAFF
DNA: TGCAGCGGATCCGGGACACCGAACACTGAAGCTTTCTTT

V: TRBV9
D: TRBD2
size: NA
J: TRBJ2-7
CDR3: CASSFRLAPLSEQYF
DNA: TGTGCCAGCAGCTTCCGACTAGCACCCCTGAGCGAGCAGTACTTC

V: TRBV5-6
D: TRBD1
size: NA
J: TRBJ1-1
CDR3: CASSESQGARAFF
DNA: TGTGCCAGCAGCGAAAGCCAGGGGGCGCGGGCTTTCTTT

V: TRBV7-9
D: NA
size: NA
J: TRBJ1-1
CDR3: CASSPTAMNTEAFF
DNA: TGTGCCAGCAGCCCGACAGCCATGAACACTGAAGCTTTCTTT